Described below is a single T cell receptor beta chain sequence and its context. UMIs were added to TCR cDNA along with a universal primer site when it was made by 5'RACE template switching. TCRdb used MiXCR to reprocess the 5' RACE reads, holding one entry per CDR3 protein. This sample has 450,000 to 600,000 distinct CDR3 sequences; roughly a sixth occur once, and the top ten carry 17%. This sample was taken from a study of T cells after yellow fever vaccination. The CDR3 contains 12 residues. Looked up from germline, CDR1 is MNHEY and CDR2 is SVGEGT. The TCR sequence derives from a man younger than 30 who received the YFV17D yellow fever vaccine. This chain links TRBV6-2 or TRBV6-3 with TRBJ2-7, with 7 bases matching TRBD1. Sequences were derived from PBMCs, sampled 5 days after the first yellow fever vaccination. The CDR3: CASSPEQGDVDV. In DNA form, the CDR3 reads TGTGCCAGCAGTCCTGAGCAGGGGGATGTGGACGTC.